The 26 T cell receptor beta chains below were found in one sample sequenced in a study of T cell repertoires in cytomegalovirus infection (dated by TCRdb to between 2018 and 2021). Their antigens are not known. The sequencer was an Illumina HiSeq 1500. In TCRdb, the public reads were trimmed at Q25 with fastp and aligned with MiXCR, with productive beta chains retained. One record per CDR3 amino acid sequence lists the most common genes and DNA. For this sample there are 750,000 to 950,000 distinct CDR3 sequences; around 29% appear just once. The top ten constitute over 10% of the sample. Sample treatment or condition, as interpreted from the label and publication: in vitro stimulation with specific CMV peptide epitopes to enrich CMV-specific T cells. Here the sequenced sample was cultured CD8+ T cells from PBMCs, taken from culture after CMV antigen stimulation. Receptor source: a human donor in good health (CMV status not recorded). Some clones in this sample may be carry-over from other donors' samples.

J is TRBJ1-3 and V is TRBV19; 9 positions match TRBD1. The CDR3 runs to 14 residues. V lost 8 bases, J lost 4 bases, and 6 bases stayed unmatched. Germline loops: CDR1 LNHDA, CDR2 SQIVND (reference sequence). CDR3: CASLPGQGGNTIYF. CDR3 bases: TGTGCCAGTCTCCCGGGACAGGGAGGAAACACCATATATTTT.

CDR3 loop: CASSVAPFEGRETQYF. CDR3 coding DNA: TGTGCCAGCAGCGTAGCCCCTTTCGAGGGGAGGGAGACCCAGTACTTC. The genes are TRBV9 and TRBJ2-5; D perhaps matches TRBD2 (6 bases). Germline lookup yields CDR1 SGDLS and CDR2 YYNGEE. The CDR3 is made up of 16 amino acids. V was cut by 0 bases and J by 5 bases, with 17 bases left in between.

This rearrangement joins TRBV18 to TRBJ2-7, with 10 bases lining up with TRBD1. The germline gives CDR1 KGHSH, CDR2 LQKENI. Trimming at V came to 3 bases and at J to 2 bases, leaving 10 bases not matched to a gene. CDR3 length equals 17 residues. The CDR3 sequence is CASSPLTGGVPPYEQYF. The CDR3 DNA is TGTGCCAGCTCACCTTTGACAGGGGGCGTCCCCCCCTACGAGCAGTACTTC.

This clonotype was observed a few times. The V call is TRBV9, the J call TRBJ2-1; 9 nucleotides line up with TRBD1. With 3 bases clipped from V and 1 base from J, the junction kept 8 bases outside the gene matches. CDR1 SGDLS and CDR2 YYNGEE come from the germline V gene. The CDR3 is 17 amino acids. The CDR3: CASSDARDRESYNEQFF. DNA of the CDR3: TGTGCCAGCAGCGACGCCCGGGACAGGGAGTCCTACAATGAGCAGTTCTTC.

This clonotype was counted a few times. V is TRBV27 and J is TRBJ2-7; 14 bases fit TRBD2. The CDR3 length is 17 residues. Trimming removed 2 bases from V and 3 bases from J; junction bases left unmatched: 6. Germline V gives CDR1 MNHEY, CDR2 SMNVEV (reference sequence). The CDR3 DNA is TGTGCCAGCAGTTTAAGTGGACTAGCGGGGGGTTTCTACGAGCAGTACTTC. It translates to CASSLSGLAGGFYEQYF.

This clonotype was counted a few times. The chain has TRBV7-8 and TRBJ2-7; D perhaps matches TRBD2 (6 bases). The CDR3 is 16 amino acids. From germline, CDR1 is SGHVS and CDR2 FQNEAQ. The V and J ends lost 3 bases and 7 bases respectively, with 22 bases between them. The CDR3 nucleotides are TGTGCCAGCAGCTTTGATACAGTCCCGAGGGGAGGAGAGCAGTACGTC. It translates to CASSFDTVPRGGEQYV.

This clonotype was recorded a few times. This chain uses TRBV27 with TRBJ1-5; a weak D match, TRBD1 (5 bases). Germline assignment: CDR1 MNHEY and CDR2 SMNVEV (reference sequence). The ends were cut back, 5 bases at V and 7 bases at J, with 18 bases in the middle. This CDR3 is 15 amino acids long. The CDR3 DNA follows: TGTGCCAGCAGTCTCCGGGGGGGGAGAGAACAGCCCCAGCATTTT. Its protein is CASSLRGGREQPQHF.

This clonotype appeared a few times. The CDR3 region is CASSTIRRNPSTDTQYF. In DNA, the CDR3 is TGTGCCAGCAGCACGATTAGGCGGAATCCCTCCACAGATACGCAGTATTTT. The chain is built from TRBV7-9 and TRBJ2-3; D unclear. Germline V gene sequence: CDR1 SEHNR, CDR2 FQNEAQ (reference sequence). There are 17 residues in the CDR3. V lost 5 bases and J 2 bases, leaving 20 bases between the germline ends.

This clonotype was detected only a few times. The chain joins TRBV27 to TRBJ1-2; TRBD1 aligns across 8 bases. This CDR3 has 15 residues. The V and J ends lost 3 bases and 3 bases, in that order; junction bases with no gene match: 6. CDR1 is MNHEY, CDR2 SMNVEV, per germline (reference sequence). CDR3: CASSLDRQGHYGYTF. CDR3 DNA: TGTGCCAGCAGTTTGGATAGACAGGGGCACTATGGCTACACCTTC.

This clonotype was detected only once. The J gene is TRBJ1-2, the V gene TRBV4-1; no firm D call. The CDR3 contains 14 residues. The germline V gene has CDR1 MGHRA and CDR2 YSYEKL. The V end was cut by 1 base, the J end by 7 bases, with 13 bases between. The CDR3 region is CASSQGVLVPGYTF. CDR3 sequence (DNA): TGCGCCAGCAGCCAAGGGGTTCTGGTTCCTGGCTACACCTTC.

This rearrangement joins TRBV27 to TRBJ2-1; 9 positions agree with TRBD2. This CDR3 has 14 amino acids. Trimming cost V 3 bases and J 8 bases; bases outside gene matches: 5. Germline CDR1 reads MNHEY; CDR2 reads SMNVEV (reference sequence). The CDR3 DNA follows: TGTGCCAGCAGTTTTGGTAGCGGGGGATATGAGCAGTTCTTC. Translation: CASSFGSGGYEQFF.

The rearrangement uses TRBV7-2 and TRBJ2-1; tentative D call: TRBD1 (6 bases). The V and J ends lost 4 bases and 8 bases respectively, with 18 bases between them. Germline V gene data show CDR1 as SGHTA and CDR2 as FQGNSA. The CDR3 runs to 15 residues. CDR3 in DNA: TGTGCCAGCAGCTCCCTTCCCAGGGGTGGCGATGAGCAGTTCTTC. The encoded protein is CASSSLPRGGDEQFF.

V and J are TRBV15 and TRBJ2-1, with D possibly called TRBD1 or TRBD2 (5 bases each). This CDR3 comprises 15 residues. Trimming took off 0 bases at V and 5 bases at J, with 11 bases between the two ends. Germline lookup yields CDR1 LNHNV and CDR2 YYDKDF (reference sequence). The CDR3 DNA sequence: TGTGCCACCAGCAGAGATTCAGGGACCCACAATGAGCAGTTCTTC. It translates to CATSRDSGTHNEQFF.

V gene TRBV10-3 combines with J gene TRBJ1-1; D unclear. CDR1 ENHRY and CDR2 SYGVKD come from the germline V gene. The CDR3 spans 11 residues. Trimming pared 3 bases from V and 8 bases from J, leaving 7 bases between. CDR3 sequence (DNA): TGTGCCATCAGTGATAAGACGGAAGCTTTCTTT. The encoded protein is CAISDKTEAFF.

The chain couples TRBV2 to TRBJ1-1, with D tentatively TRBD1 (5 bases). The germline gives CDR1 SNHLY, CDR2 FYNNEI. Trimming removed 8 bases from V and 3 bases from J, with 25 bases in between. This CDR3 has 17 amino acids. The CDR3 loop reads CASFGLVPAQGDTEAFF. Here the CDR3 DNA reads TGTGCCAGCTTCGGGTTAGTCCCAGCCCAAGGGGACACTGAAGCTTTCTTT.

Many counts were recorded for this clonotype. The chain carries TRBV7-8 and TRBJ2-5, with D perhaps matching TRBD2 (7 bases). CDR1 SGHVS and CDR2 FQNEAQ come from the germline V gene. The CDR3 extends over 16 amino acids. V was clipped by 1 base and J by 5 bases, with 17 bases between them. CDR3 nucleotide sequence: TGTGCCAGCAGCTTAGTGTGGCGGGGGCCCGGGGAGACCCAGTACTTC. Amino acids: CASSLVWRGPGETQYF.

This clonotype was detected a few times. The J gene is TRBJ2-3, the V gene TRBV12-3 or TRBV12-4; 9 bases match TRBD1. The CDR3 spans 15 residues. Germline trimming cut 5 bases from V and 5 bases from J; bases unmatched to any gene: 8. The DNA for the CDR3 is TGTGCCAGCAGTCGACCGGGACAGGGACAAGATACGCAGTATTTT. Its protein product is CASSRPGQGQDTQYF.

This clonotype was seen a few times. This chain joins TRBV7-8 and TRBJ2-1; D may correspond to TRBD1 or TRBD2 (6 bases each). Germline loops: CDR1 SGHVS, CDR2 FQNEAQ. V lost 0 bases to trimming and J lost 9 bases, with 12 bases between them. The CDR3 loop spans 14 amino acids. CDR3 sequence (DNA): TGTGCCAGCAGCTTAGCGGGGGGCCTGGGTGAGCAGTTCTTC. As protein: CASSLAGGLGEQFF. The variable domain in full, with the rest retrieved from reference TRBV7-8 and TRBJ2-1, is GAGVSQSPRYKVAKRGQDVALRCDPISGHVSLFWYQQALGQGPEFLTYFQNEAQLDKSGLPSDRFFAERPEGSVSTLKIQRTQQEDSAVYLCASSLAGGLGEQFFGPGTRLTVL.

This clonotype was observed once. This chain joins TRBV19 and TRBJ1-5, with TRBD1 as a possible D gene (5 bases). Germline V gives CDR1 LNHDA, CDR2 SQIVND (reference sequence). V lost 6 bases, J lost 0 bases, and 18 bases lay in between. The CDR3 is 17 amino acids. The CDR3 DNA reads TGTGCCAGTAGGGAACAGGATTTCGAATATAGCAATCAGCCCCAGCATTTT. Translation gives CASREQDFEYSNQPQHF.

The V and J genes are TRBV27 and TRBJ2-3, with D possibly TRBD2 on 6 matching bases. Trimming removed 2 bases at V and 6 bases at J, with 12 bases between. The CDR3 extends over 14 amino acids. Germline lookup yields CDR1 MNHEY and CDR2 SMNVEV (reference sequence). CDR3: CASSLPSAGDTQYF. CDR3 coding DNA: TGTGCCAGCAGTTTACCCTCCGCGGGGGATACGCAGTATTTT.

CDR3 region: CASKGHAYSPLHF. The CDR3 DNA sequence: TGTGCCAGCAAAGGACATGCTTATTCACCCCTCCACTTT. V and J are TRBV6-5 and TRBJ1-6; D is possibly TRBD1 (5 bases). There are 13 residues in the CDR3. The V and J ends lost 7 bases and 8 bases respectively, with 12 bases between them. Germline V gene sequence: CDR1 MNHEY, CDR2 SVGAGI.

The chain is built from TRBV28 and TRBJ1-4; 8 nucleotides match TRBD1. Unmatched junction bases numbered 7, after V lost 5 bases and J lost 5 bases. The CDR3 spans 15 residues. Germline assignment: CDR1 MDHEN and CDR2 SYDVKM. This CDR3 reads CASSQNRGLNEKLFF. The CDR3 DNA reads TGTGCCAGCAGTCAAAACAGGGGGTTAAATGAAAAACTGTTTTTT.

This chain links TRBV12-3 or TRBV12-4 with TRBJ2-2, with 12 bases identical to TRBD1. The CDR3 runs to 17 residues. With V trimmed by 5 bases and J by 2 bases, 6 bases remained unmatched. The CDR3 spells CASSPGTGGSNTGELFF. The DNA for the CDR3 is TGTGCCAGCAGTCCCGGGACAGGGGGCAGCAACACCGGGGAGCTGTTTTTT.

The V call is TRBV24-1, the J call TRBJ2-1; 10 bases line up with TRBD2. CDR1 is KGHDR and CDR2 is SFDVKD in the germline V gene. This CDR3 spans 17 amino acids. V shed 5 bases and J 4 bases; nucleotides not matched to a gene: 10. The CDR3: CATSVPSSGGSYNEQFF. The CDR3 coding sequence is TGTGCCACCAGTGTCCCCTCTAGCGGGGGCAGTTACAATGAGCAGTTCTTC.

This clonotype occurred many times. The chain joins TRBV6-2 or TRBV6-3 to TRBJ1-3; a possible D gene is TRBD1 (5 bases). This CDR3 has 12 amino acids. Between the trimmed V and J ends, which lost 7 bases and 4 bases, there was a span of 8 bases. Germline-derived CDR1 and CDR2 are MNHEY and SVGEGT. CDR3 region: CASTTAGNTIYF. The CDR3 DNA reads as TGTGCCAGCACGACAGCCGGAAACACCATATATTTT.

This clonotype showed up just a few times. The chain's CDR3 is CASSPWGQRGEPQHF. The CDR3 region has the DNA TGTGCCAGCAGTCCCTGGGGGCAGAGAGGGGAGCCCCAGCATTTT. This rearrangement joins TRBV27 to TRBJ1-5; D perhaps matches TRBD1 (6 bases). The length of the CDR3 is 15 residues. The V end lost 5 bases, the J end lost 8 bases, and 19 bases lay between the germline ends. Per the germline V gene, CDR1 is MNHEY and CDR2 is SMNVEV (reference sequence).